The 15 T cell receptor beta chains below were found in one sample sequenced in a study of T cells in Graves' hyperthyroidism and ophthalmopathy. TCR beta CDR3 region amplification was performed from RNA transcripts. Carried out on the TCR CDR3, a first-round RT-PCR used the HTBI primer set. One entry per CDR3 protein results from TCRdb running MiXCR on the multiplex PCR reads. This table has under 300,000 distinct CDR3 sequences, roughly 22% appearing once. Sequencing used blood. The receptors come from a young man with Graves' ophthalmopathy.

This clonotype was counted only a few times. The J gene is TRBJ2-7, the V gene TRBV7-9; D is perhaps TRBD2 (7 bases). Germline loops: CDR1 SEHNR, CDR2 FQNEAQ (reference sequence). CDR3 size: 13 residues. Trimming left V 1 base short and J 7 bases short, with 11 bases between. CDR3 loop: CASSLGGGWEQYF. The CDR3 nucleotides are TGTGCCAGCAGCTTAGGGGGGGGCTGGGAGCAGTACTTC.

The gene calls are TRBV9 and TRBJ2-2, with 7 bases aligning to TRBD2. The CDR3 has 13 amino acids. CDR1 and CDR2 (germline): SGDLS, YYNGEE. V lost 3 bases and J lost 4; bases outside the gene matches: 0. Here the CDR3 reads CASSASGTGELFF. The CDR3, as DNA: TGTGCCAGCAGCGCTAGCGGCACCGGGGAGCTGTTTTTT.

This clonotype was detected a few times. The chain has TRBV5-1 and TRBJ2-1; a possible D gene is TRBD2 (6 bases). In germline, CDR1 is SGHRS, CDR2 YFSETQ. This CDR3 has 14 amino acids. V was clipped by 4 bases and J by 4 bases, with 12 bases between them. CDR3 region: CASSRGNNYNEQFF. The CDR3 nucleotides read TGCGCCAGCAGCCGGGGGAACAATTACAATGAGCAGTTCTTC.

This clonotype was picked up many times. The chain has TRBV2 and TRBJ1-2; no firm D call. The CDR3 has 13 amino acids. The germline V and J ends were trimmed by 7 bases and 1 base, with 10 bases remaining between them. CDR1 and CDR2 from the germline V gene are SNHLY and FYNNEI. DNA of the CDR3: TGTGCCAGCACCATGACAAATAACTATGGCTACACCTTC. Its translation: CASTMTNNYGYTF.

The chain has TRBV30 and TRBJ1-2; TRBD1 matches at 7 bases. The CDR3 extends over 17 amino acids. With V trimmed by 1 base and J by 4 bases, 15 bases remained unmatched. Germline V CDR1 and CDR2: GTSNPN, SVGIG (reference sequence). DNA of the CDR3: TGTGCCTGGAGTGACTCGGGGGGTACAGGGGACCTCTATGGCTACACCTTC. It encodes CAWSDSGGTGDLYGYTF.

This clonotype came up a few times. J is TRBJ2-7 and V is TRBV9; 10 nucleotides agree with TRBD1. The germline V gene has CDR1 SGDLS and CDR2 YYNGEE. Unmatched junction bases numbered 9, after V lost 4 bases and J lost 2 bases. CDR3 length: 16 residues. The DNA of the CDR3 is TGTGCCAGCAGCCTGGGGAGTGGGACAGGGGCCTACGAGCAGTACTTC. Residues: CASSLGSGTGAYEQYF.

This clonotype was found a few times. The chain uses TRBV7-9 and TRBJ1-2; possible D gene TRBD1, 5 bases. V lost 1 base to trimming and J lost 6 bases, with 9 bases between them. Germline V CDR1 and CDR2: SEHNR, FQNEAQ (reference sequence). The CDR3 has 13 residues. CDR3 bases: TGTGCCAGCAGCTTAGGAGGCAGGGATGGCTACACCTTC. This sequence encodes CASSLGGRDGYTF.

The chain is built from TRBV25-1 and TRBJ1-2, with D maybe TRBD1 (5 bases). CDR3 size: 13 residues. V lost 4 bases, J lost 1 base, and 7 bases lay in between. Germline V gene lookup returns CDR1 MGHDK and CDR2 SYGVNS. The CDR3 DNA sequence: TGTGCCAGCAGTGCGACAGTTAACTATGGCTACACCTTC. This encodes CASSATVNYGYTF.

This clonotype came up many times. This chain uses TRBV2 with TRBJ1-5; D is unclear. CDR3 length: 14 amino acids. Deletions cut 9 bases from V and 4 bases from J, with 16 bases between. Per the germline V gene, CDR1 is SNHLY and CDR2 is FYNNEI. Here the CDR3 reads CASNQREGNQPQHF. For the CDR3, the DNA is TGTGCCAGTAACCAGAGGGAAGGGAATCAGCCCCAGCATTTT. The entire variable domain, with the rest obtained from reference TRBV2 and TRBJ1-5, is as follows: EPEVTQTPSHQVTQMGQEVILRCVPISNHLYFYWYRQILGQKVEFLVSFYNNEISEKSEIFDDQFSVERPDGSNFTLKIRSTKLEDSAMYFCASNQREGNQPQHFGDGTRLSIL.

This clonotype was counted only a few times. This chain uses TRBV9 with TRBJ2-7, with D perhaps TRBD1 (6 bases). With 4 bases removed from V and 2 bases from J, the gap between germline ends came to 16 bases. CDR3 length equals 15 residues. CDR1 and CDR2 from the germline V gene are SGDLS and YYNGEE. The CDR3 bases are TGTGCCAGCAGCCCGGGGTGGGGGCCAACCTACGAGCAGTACTTC. Its translation is CASSPGWGPTYEQYF.

The chain uses TRBV5-1 and TRBJ2-1, with a weak D call TRBD2 (6 bases). The V end lost 5 bases, the J end lost 5 bases, and 8 bases lay between the germline ends. Germline V CDR1 and CDR2: SGHRS, YFSETQ. CDR3 size: 12 residues. Here the CDR3 DNA reads TGCGCCAGCAGACGGACTAACAATGAGCAGTTCTTC. Translation gives CASRRTNNEQFF.

This clonotype occurred a few times. The V gene is TRBV6-5, the J gene TRBJ1-4; 7 bases align to TRBD1. The CDR3 sequence is 14 residues long. V lost 5 bases to trimming and J lost 8 bases; unmatched junction nucleotides: 8. From germline, CDR1 is MNHEY and CDR2 SVGAGI. The CDR3: CASSKRQGGEKLFF. Here the CDR3 DNA reads TGTGCCAGCAGTAAACGACAGGGTGGGGAAAAACTGTTTTTT.

This clonotype was seen more than once but under ten times. One base away lies a much larger clone, so this may be a sequencing read error. The rearrangement links TRBV7-9 to TRBJ2-3, with D unresolved. The germline V and J ends were trimmed by 2 bases and 1 base, with 10 bases remaining between them. CDR3 length: 15 residues. The V gene's germline CDR1 is SEHNR and CDR2 FQNEAQ (reference sequence). The CDR3 nucleotides read TGTGCCAGCAGCTTAACGGCAGGAGGCACAGATACGCAGTATTTT. It codes for CASSLTAGGTDTQYF.

V is TRBV9 and J is TRBJ2-7; TRBD1 matches at 7 bases. V lost 4 bases to trimming and J lost 5 bases; unmatched junction nucleotides: 12. Germline CDR1 SGDLS, CDR2 YYNGEE. The CDR3 has 15 residues. CDR3 sequence (DNA): TGTGCCAGCAGCTTAGATGGGACAGCCCGGCACGAGCAGTACTTC. Residues: CASSLDGTARHEQYF.

This clonotype was detected many times. The chain joins TRBV2 to TRBJ2-5; maybe TRBD1 (6 bases). The CDR3 covers 12 residues. Trimming took off 8 bases at V and 5 bases at J, with 12 bases between the two ends. Germline V lookup: CDR1 SNHLY, CDR2 FYNNEI. CDR3 DNA sequence: TGTGCCAGCGGACAGCGAAGGGAGACCCAGTACTTC. This translates into CASGQRRETQYF.